The 13 T cell receptor beta chains given below trace back to one sample, sequenced in a study of regulatory T cells in long-lasting Graves disease. Sample time point: newly diagnosed GD, antithyroid drugs for less than 3 months. Following extraction of RNA from PBMCs, that RNA was used to make the TCR library. Library construction for TCR beta used iRepertoire HTBI primers and Arm-PCR of CDR3 regions. TCRdb used MiXCR to reprocess the multiplex PCR reads, holding one entry per CDR3 protein. Of almost 450,000 distinct CDR3 sequences in the sample, 16% are singletons; the top ten hold approximately 11%. This sample was also put to use in a study of T cells in Graves' hyperthyroidism and ophthalmopathy.

The sequencing here drew on peripheral blood mononuclear cells (PBMCs), taken at new diagnosis, from a patient treated with antithyroid drugs. These receptors were taken from a woman younger than 45 with Graves disease.

This clonotype has only a few counts. The gene calls are TRBV11-2 and TRBJ1-1; D is undetermined. This CDR3 has 16 residues. The V end was cut by 3 bases, the J end by 0 bases, with 14 bases between. CDR1 is SGHAT and CDR2 is FQNNGV in the germline V gene. CDR3 DNA sequence: TGTGCCAGCAGCTTCGGACGGAACCTGATGAACACTGAAGCTTTCTTT. Translation gives CASSFGRNLMNTEAFF.

In this sample, this clonotype turned up many times. The gene calls are TRBV3-1 and TRBJ1-6, with D perhaps TRBD1 (5 bases). V was shortened by 2 bases and J by 9 bases, with 17 bases between the two germline ends. Per germline, CDR1 LGHDT and CDR2 YNNKEL (reference sequence). The CDR3 spans 16 residues. CDR3 sequence: CASSQSSLPGRSPLHF. Written as DNA, the CDR3 is TGTGCCAGCAGCCAATCATCCCTCCCGGGGCGTTCACCCCTCCACTTT.

In this sample, this clonotype turned up a few times. In nucleotides, the CDR3 is TGTGCCAGCAGCTATCAGGGGACCGGGGAGCTGTTTTTT. This encodes CASSYQGTGELFF. The chain links TRBV7-2 to TRBJ2-2; D may be TRBD1 (6 bases). The CDR3 totals 13 residues. The germline CDR1 and CDR2 sequences are SGHTA and FQGNSA. The V and J ends lost 4 bases and 5 bases respectively, with 8 bases between them.

In its sample, this clonotype was seen many times. The chain carries TRBV10-3 and TRBJ1-5; D is unclear. Trimming took 0 bases from V and 3 from J, leaving 9 bases between them. The CDR3 is 15 residues long. Per the germline V gene, CDR1 is ENHRY and CDR2 is SYGVKD. The CDR3 sequence is CAISESGYDNQPQHF. The CDR3 DNA is TGTGCCATCAGTGAGTCCGGGTACGACAATCAGCCCCAGCATTTT.

This clonotype appeared many times. The chain has TRBV7-8 and TRBJ2-7, with 7 bases that match TRBD2. V shed 7 bases and J 1 base; nucleotides not matched to a gene: 10. Germline V gives CDR1 SGHVS, CDR2 FQNEAQ. This CDR3 has 15 residues. CDR3 sequence: CASTPRLAASYEQYF. The DNA for the CDR3 is TGTGCCAGCACACCAAGACTAGCTGCTTCCTACGAGCAGTACTTC.

This clonotype showed up many times. The chain is built from TRBV2 and TRBJ2-3; D possibly corresponds to TRBD1 (6 bases). The germline V gene has CDR1 SNHLY and CDR2 FYNNEI. The CDR3 sequence is 14 residues long. V lost 9 bases, J lost 2 bases, and 15 bases lay in between. The CDR3: CASVMDSTTDTQYF. The DNA for the CDR3 is TGTGCCAGTGTGATGGACAGCACCACAGATACGCAGTATTTT.

The sample holds a few counts of this clonotype. The chain recombines TRBV9 with TRBJ1-2; D perhaps matches TRBD1 (5 bases). Per germline, CDR1 SGDLS and CDR2 YYNGEE. V was pared by 0 bases and J by 4 bases, with 16 bases between. The CDR3 sequence is 16 residues long. The CDR3 loop reads CASSVVNEGPVYGYTF. The DNA for the CDR3 is TGTGCCAGCAGCGTAGTCAATGAGGGGCCCGTCTATGGCTACACCTTC.

This clonotype showed up many times. The V and J genes are TRBV9 and TRBJ2-1; 10 positions agree with TRBD2. The CDR3 is 19 residues long. The junction had 19 bases not matched to a gene; V was cut back by 0 bases and J by 10 bases. From germline, CDR1 is SGDLS and CDR2 YYNGEE. The CDR3 is CASSVGREGAGGSYGEQFF. The DNA for the CDR3 is TGTGCCAGCAGCGTAGGGAGGGAGGGAGCGGGAGGGAGCTACGGCGAGCAGTTCTTC.

This clonotype was seen a handful of times. This sequence joins TRBV12-3 or TRBV12-4 and TRBJ1-4, with a weak D call TRBD1 (5 bases). Trimming removed 4 bases from V and 7 bases from J, with 10 bases in between. The CDR3 sequence is 13 residues long. The CDR3 loop is CASSSGTGEKLFF. The CDR3, as DNA: TGTGCCAGCAGTTCGGGGACGGGTGAAAAACTGTTTTTT.

In its sample, this clonotype was seen many times. The CDR3 DNA is TGTGCCAGCAGCCCAATCTCGTTGAGGGGCTCCGAAGCTTTCTTT. Amino acids: CASSPISLRGSEAFF. The chain links TRBV11-2 to TRBJ1-1; D is possibly TRBD1 (5 bases). V was cut by 5 bases and J by 8 bases, with 21 bases left in between. CDR1 and CDR2 (germline): SGHAT, FQNNGV. This CDR3 has 15 amino acids.

In its sample, this clonotype was seen many times. The rearrangement links TRBV3-1 to TRBJ1-2; D uncertain. The CDR3 spans 9 residues. Germline V CDR1 and CDR2: LGHDT, YNNKEL (reference sequence). DNA of the CDR3: TGTCCCTCCTACTATGGCTACACCTTC. It translates to CPSYYGYTF.

This clonotype was counted between two and nine times. The chain couples TRBV19 to TRBJ2-6; the match to TRBD1 covers 10 bases. Germline values: CDR1 LNHDA, CDR2 SQIVND (reference sequence). The CDR3 covers 18 residues. Trimming removed 4 bases from V and 1 base from J; junction bases left unmatched: 7. The chain's CDR3 is CASSRPGQGTSGANVLTF. The DNA of the CDR3 is TGTGCCAGTAGTAGGCCGGGACAGGGGACTTCTGGGGCCAACGTCCTGACTTTC.

The J gene is TRBJ2-7, the V gene TRBV7-2; 8 bases match TRBD1. The CDR3 extends over 15 amino acids. J gave up 6 bases and V 6 bases, and 13 bases lay outside the gene matches. Germline CDR1 reads SGHTA; CDR2 reads FQGNSA. CDR3 DNA sequence: TGTGCCAGCAGTTTCAGGACAGGGTTCGATTTCGAGCAGTACTTC. It encodes CASSFRTGFDFEQYF.